A selection of T cell receptor beta chains follows, all from one sample in a study of OX40 agonist ivuxolimab in advanced cancers. Libraries were prepared by immunoSEQ multiplex PCR; TCRdb keeps only in-frame clonotypes and omits some of them. The sample shows tens of thousands of clones, more than 70% of them seen only once. The sample here was CD4+ or CD8+ T cells sorted from blood, taken in a trial of the OX40 agonist ivuxolimab. The receptors were gathered from an adult with an advanced solid tumor such as melanoma, head and neck, liver or kidney cancer. The CDR3 runs from the conserved cysteine through the conserved F or W. The order of the fields is J gene, clone size, V gene, CDR3 protein. Size values are once, few and many counts, or a class for expanded clones, and some rows have none.

TRBJ1-5	.	TRBV6-6	CASSYAHRAQNQPQHF
TRBJ2-3	.	TRBV4-3	CASSQGQGDTQYF
TRBJ2-2	.	TRBV7-8	CASSSLGLASGELFF
TRBJ2-3	.	TRBV6-5	CASSTFSRPDTQYF
TRBJ2-5	.	TRBV19	CASSPLTGSETQYF
TRBJ2-7	.	TRBV6-5	CASSHGGEGLYEQYF
TRBJ2-1	.	TRBV20-1	CSASWNEQFF
TRBJ2-3	.	TRBV27	CASSLGLSRGTDTQYF
TRBJ1-5	.	TRBV7-2	CASSLAGTGYSNQPQHF
TRBJ2-1	.	TRBV4-2	CASGLNEQFF
TRBJ1-1	.	TRBV5-4	CASSFWGTEAFF
TRBJ2-7	.	TRBV7-2	CASSWTGLPGDEQYF
TRBJ1-5	.	TRBV4-1	CASSQGNNQPQHF
TRBJ1-1	.	TRBV2	CASSDGRVNTEAFF
TRBJ1-6	once	TRBV10-3	CAISESGQGDSPLHF
TRBJ2-7	once	TRBV27	CASSFRQGVVYEQYF
TRBJ1-5	.	TRBV4-3	CASSQDRGIQPQHF
TRBJ1-1	once	TRBV7-8	CASSDRVLEAFF
TRBJ2-1	.	TRBV19	CASRNGGAYNEQFF
TRBJ1-2	.	TRBV30	CAWETGGVGYGYTF
TRBJ2-1	once	TRBV9	CASSVDESKQFF
TRBJ2-7	.	TRBV6-5	CAISEDRAYEQYF
TRBJ2-3	.	TRBV7-7	CASSLGQGASTDTQYF
TRBJ2-7	.	TRBV9	CASSVDGGLFYEQYF
TRBJ2-1	.	TRBV5-1	CASSSAGEAPYNEQFF
TRBJ2-7	medium-sized	TRBV4-1	CASSQGTGGTYEQYF
TRBJ2-7	once	TRBV5-8	CASRVAGGSDEQYF
TRBJ2-1	.	TRBV14	CASSHWTSSYNEQFF
TRBJ2-1	.	TRBV9	CASSVVSVPVNEQFF
TRBJ1-1	few	TRBV9	CASSPRQAGVTEAFF
TRBJ1-6	.	TRBV30	CAWTGTGRSSYNSPLHF
TRBJ1-2	.	TRBV4-2	CASSPVPVTGFNYGYTF
TRBJ1-4	.	TRBV9	CASSGQGLTNEKLFF
TRBJ2-5	.	TRBV11-2	CASRVRDRGMGETQYF
TRBJ2-2	.	TRBV6-4	CASSEGTGELFF
TRBJ1-1	.	TRBV11-3	CASSLIRTGRDAEAFF
TRBJ2-7	.	TRBV27	CASSRLVSGRSIGFVFHEQYF
TRBJ1-1	.	TRBV6-5	CAISQGQLNTEAFF
TRBJ1-2	.	TRBV27	CASSSPGRDDGYTF
TRBJ2-5	.	TRBV5-6	CASSLDRTLFQETQYF
TRBJ2-2	.	TRBV11-3	CASSLGTAGELFF
TRBJ2-7	once	TRBV7-3	CASSLNVLYEQYF
TRBJ1-4	.	TRBV6-1	CASSVYGNEEKLFF
TRBJ2-7	once	TRBV7-2	CASSLRFGARSYEQYF
TRBJ2-1	once	TRBV9	CASSSRPGQGGYNEQFF
TRBJ2-1	medium-sized	TRBV11-3	CASSLIYGTGGSYNEQFF
TRBJ1-6	few	TRBV9	CASSVSDDNSPLHF
TRBJ2-7	.	TRBV5-1	CASNERGSYEQYF
TRBJ2-1	few	TRBV7-3	CASSLQRVVLGDEQFF
TRBJ1-1	.	TRBV28	CASSTGGPEAFF
TRBJ1-1	.	TRBV19	CASSMSPQGYTEAFF
TRBJ2-7	.	TRBV4-3	CASSQETQGWGSYEQYF
TRBJ1-3	.	TRBV6-6	CASSLGAGGSGNTIYF
TRBJ2-3	.	TRBV14	CASSQSGREDTQYF
TRBJ1-1	.	TRBV27	CASSATGEAFF
TRBJ2-3	.	TRBV7-3	CASRAYTSTDTQYF